This T cell receptor beta chain was found in a study of blood T cell repertoires in COVID-19. Study overall: Spain, Italy and the United States supplied samples that represented acute and convalescent COVID-19. Nucleic acid was either cDNA or gDNA, and it came from T cells, B-cell-depleted T cells, or PBMCs.

TCRdb's table, derived via immunoSEQ multiplex PCR, lists solely in-frame clones and lacks some. Here the sample spans roughly 300,000 clones, 70% to 90% being singletons. This clone was picked up a small number of times. The trim removed 3 bases at V and 0 bases at J, leaving 1 base unmatched. Germline CDR1 and CDR2: SGHAT and FQNNGV. The CDR3 has 14 residues. The V call is TRBV11-2, the J call TRBJ2-5; 7 bases are shared with TRBD2. This TCR was recovered from a man aged 18 to 30 with active or convalescent COVID-19. Sequencing input: peripheral blood. CDR3 in DNA: TGTGCCAGCAGCTTGGGGGGGTACCAAGAGACCCAGTACTTC. Its protein product is CASSLGGYQETQYF.